The 27 T cell receptor beta chains reported below all come from one sample, sequenced in a study of blood T cell repertoires in acute mononucleosis. Time point specified: convalescence about 6 months (5-8 months) after acute presentation (visit 7). Measured with immunoSEQ multiplex PCR; TCRdb has only the in-frame clones, and not every one. The sample lists some 940 clones, around 31% occurring once. Sequencing used EBV YVL epitope tetramer+ CD8+ T cells sorted from PBMCs, obtained during convalescence from infectious mononucleosis. Specified subset: CD8 T cells binding a tetramer with EBV BRLF1 109-117 peptide (YVL-BR). The source is a man aged 18 to 29 with infectious mononucleosis caused by EBV.

This clone was seen at least ten times. A much larger clone differs from this one at a single base, so this may be a read error. V and J are TRBV7-3 and TRBJ2-3, with D unclear. Trimming stripped 6 bases from V and 9 bases from J, with 22 bases between. Germline CDR1 reads SGHTA; CDR2 reads FQGTGA. CDR3 length: 15 amino acids. CDR3 region: CASSALLGSASTQYF. The CDR3 DNA is TGTGCCAGCAGTGCCCTACTTGGGTCAGCGTCGACGCAGTATTTT.

This clone occurred many times. This chain connects TRBV6-5 to TRBJ2-7, with D possibly being TRBD1 (6 bases). The CDR3 consists of 14 residues. Germline V gene data show CDR1 as MNHEY and CDR2 as SVGAGI. The germline V and J ends were trimmed by 5 bases and 0 bases, with 11 bases remaining between them. The CDR3 spells CASSAGDTSYEQYF. CDR3 sequence (DNA): TGTGCCAGCAGTGCCGGGGACACCTCCTACGAGCAGTACTTC.

Concerning this clone: This may be a read error, as it is one base from a much larger clone. This chain uses TRBV28 with TRBJ1-4, with D perhaps matching TRBD1 (6 bases). CDR3 length: 10 amino acids. Trimming pared 9 bases from V and 13 bases from J, leaving 12 bases between. Germline loops: CDR1 MDHEN, CDR2 SYDVKM. CDR3 loop: CARNLQGLFF. In DNA form, the CDR3 reads TGTGCCAGAAACCTACAGGGACTGTTTTTT.

This clone counts as hyperexpanded. Different DNA sequences within this sample yield the same CDR3. The gene calls are TRBV27 and TRBJ2-1; D is unclear. CDR1 is MNHEY, CDR2 SMNVEV, per germline (reference sequence). V lost 6 bases and J lost 3, with 9 bases in between. The CDR3 contains 13 residues. CDR3 in DNA: TGTGCCAGCAGCACGACACTCTACAATGAGCAGTTCTTC. Its protein product is CASSTTLYNEQFF.

With respect to this clone: The likely explanation is a read error, given a far larger clone one base away. The chain's CDR3 is CASSALLGSASTQYF. The CDR3 bases are TGTGCCAGCAGTGCCCTACTTGGGTCAGCGTCGACGCAGTATTTT. The chain has TRBV19 and TRBJ2-3, with unresolved D. The CDR3 spans 15 residues. V was cut by 9 bases and J by 9 bases, with 25 bases left in between. CDR1 LNHDA and CDR2 SQIVND come from the germline V gene (reference sequence).

The chain links TRBV28 to TRBJ2-2, with D unclear. The V and J ends lost 10 bases and 2 bases respectively, with 20 bases between them. The germline gives CDR1 MDHEN, CDR2 SYDVKM. This CDR3 spans 16 amino acids. DNA for the CDR3: TGTGCCATGAGTTTTTATTTACAGCTCAACACCGGGGAGCTGTTTTTT. Protein sequence: CAMSFYLQLNTGELFF.

V and J are TRBV21-1 and TRBJ2-1. TRBV21-1 is a pseudogene. The CDR3 length is 15 residues. The chain's CDR3 is CASSLLHHSDNEQFF. CDR3 coding DNA: TGTGCCAGCAGTTTGCTACACCATTCCGACAATGAGCAGTTCTTC.

Turning to this clone: A far bigger clonotype differs at one base, so this is likely a read error. Other DNA sequences within the sample encode an identical CDR3. The CDR3 sequence: CASSSSTSEAFTDTQYF. In DNA, the CDR3 is TGCGCCAGCAGTTCATCGACTAGCGAGGCCTTCACAGATACGCAGTATTTT. The chain employs TRBV27 and TRBJ2-3; 8 positions match TRBD2. Germline CDR1 and CDR2: MNHEY and SMNVEV (reference sequence). The CDR3 runs 17 residues.

Judged by abundance, this clone is large (0.1 to 1%). In DNA, the CDR3 is TGTGCCAGCAGCCCCCTATTGGGGTCCGGAACCGAGCAGTACTTC. It encodes CASSPLLGSGTEQYF. The chain recombines TRBV6-5 with TRBJ2-7; D not resolved. V was cut by 6 bases and J by 6 bases, with 21 bases left in between. This CDR3 comprises 15 residues. Germline-derived CDR1 and CDR2 are MNHEY and SVGAGI.

The chain recombines TRBV27 with TRBJ2-7; 7 bases are a match to TRBD2. CDR1 is MNHEY and CDR2 is SMNVEV in the germline V gene (reference sequence). This CDR3 has 13 residues. Trimming took 9 bases from V and 3 from J; bases not matched to a gene: 8. The CDR3 coding sequence is TGTGCCAGTTTATCGCCTAGCGGCTACGAGCAGTACTTC. This codes for CASLSPSGYEQYF.

A remark on this clone: The final CDR3 position lacks the conserved phenylalanine or tryptophan, pointing to a likely read error. The DNA is left out, because the CDR3 cannot be placed on it with certainty; the CDR3 is given as TCRdb lists it. Additional DNA sequences in this sample encode the identical CDR3. J is TRBJ2-7 and V is TRBV23-1; the table gives TRBD2 as D, unverified against the DNA. TRBV23-1 is an ORF, with its function uncertain. The CDR3 is 14 amino acids in total, end residues counted. CDR3 sequence: CARPFEAPGERAVL.

This clone was counted many times. The gene calls are TRBV25-1 and TRBJ2-7; D is unresolved. The CDR3 spans 12 residues. Germline V gene data show CDR1 as MGHDK and CDR2 as SYGVNS. Trimming removed 5 bases from V and 6 bases from J, with 11 bases in between. The DNA for the CDR3 is TGTGCCAGCAGTCCCCCTGGTGTCGAGCAGTACTTC. Encoded protein: CASSPPGVEQYF.

A note on this clone: A far larger clone differs by one base, so this is likely a read error. CDR3 DNA sequence: TGTGCCTGGAGTGTACCCCTGGGAAGCTATCAGCCCCAGCATTTT. It yields the protein CAWSVPLGSYQPQHF. This chain joins TRBV30 and TRBJ1-5; D is uncertain. Germline V CDR1 and CDR2: GTSNPN, SVGIG (reference sequence). The CDR3 is 15 amino acids. V was cut by 0 bases and J by 5 bases, with 14 bases left in between.

This clone was counted a few times. V and J are TRBV29-1 and TRBJ2-1; a possible D gene is TRBD1 (6 bases). CDR3 size: 13 residues. Germline CDR1 is SQVTM and CDR2 is ANQGSEA. CDR3 bases: TGCAGTGCTGCGGACAGCTCCTACAATGAGCAGTTCTTC. Its protein is CSAADSSYNEQFF.

Note on this clone: A much larger clone lies a single base off, so this may be a read error. The chain links TRBV10-3 to TRBJ2-3; unclear D gene. This CDR3 region has 12 residues. Germline V gene data show CDR1 as ENHRY and CDR2 as SYGVKD. This CDR3 reads CASSLFSDTQYF. The CDR3 bases are TGTGCCAGCAGTTTATTCTCAGATACGCAGTATTTT.

In this sample, this clone turned up many times. V is TRBV21-1 and J is TRBJ1-4. TRBV21-1 corresponds to a pseudogene. CDR3 length equals 16 residues. Here the CDR3 reads CASSKSATSTNEKLFF. The CDR3 DNA sequence: TGTGCCAGCAGCAAAAGCGCGACTTCAACTAATGAAAAACTGTTTTTT.

This clone was recorded only once. The V gene is TRBV11-2, the J gene TRBJ2-1; D remains unclear. Germline CDR1 reads SGHAT; CDR2 reads FQNNGV. The CDR3 covers 13 residues. The V end lost 5 bases, the J end lost 3 bases, and 8 bases lay between the germline ends. DNA of the CDR3: TGTGCCAGCAGCACGACACTCTACAATGAGCAGTTCTTC. Its translation is CASSTTLYNEQFF.

At least ten counts were recorded for this clone. V gene TRBV28 combines with J gene TRBJ2-7; D ambiguous. V lost 5 bases, J lost 7 bases, and 15 bases lay in between. CDR3 size: 13 residues. Germline V gene lookup returns CDR1 MDHEN and CDR2 SYDVKM. This chain's CDR3 is CASSTLTEMEQYF. CDR3 DNA: TGTGCCAGCAGTACCTTGACTGAGATGGAGCAGTACTTC.

In its sample, this clone was seen many times. The V gene is TRBV2, the J gene TRBJ2-6; D is unresolved. The CDR3 spans 13 residues. V lost 6 bases and J lost 2, with 5 bases in between. Germline V gives CDR1 SNHLY, CDR2 FYNNEI. CDR3 nucleotides: TGTGCCAGCAGCCCAGCTGGGGCCAACGTCCTGACTTTC. It yields the protein CASSPAGANVLTF.

This chain joins TRBV23-1 and TRBJ2-7, with D maybe TRBD2 (5 bases). TRBV23-1 is marked as an open reading frame, function uncertain. V gave up 9 bases and J gave up 5 bases, with 20 bases separating them. CDR3 length: 14 residues. This CDR3 reads CARPFEGLGNEQYF. The DNA of the CDR3 is TGCGCCAGACCCTTTGAGGGTCTGGGGAACGAGCAGTACTTC.

This clone was seen a few times. The genes are TRBV28 and TRBJ2-3, with a possible D match to TRBD2 (6 bases). Per germline, CDR1 MDHEN and CDR2 SYDVKM. This CDR3 contains 17 residues. The V gene lost 1 base and the J gene lost 2 bases, with 16 bases spanning the gap. The DNA for the CDR3 is TGTGCCAGCAGTTTATCGCCTAGCGAGGCCTTCACAGATACGCAGTATTTT. Amino acids: CASSLSPSEAFTDTQYF.

The chain couples TRBV23-1 to TRBJ2-7; D might be TRBD2 (5 bases). TRBV23-1 is designated an ORF whose function remains uncertain. The CDR3 is 14 residues long. The V gene lost 9 bases and the J gene lost 8 bases, with 23 bases spanning the gap. CDR3 nucleotide sequence: TGCGCCAGACCCTTTGAGGCGCCCGGGGAACAGCAGTACTTC. This gives the protein CARPFEAPGEQQYF.

This clone was seen a handful of times. V and J are TRBV9 and TRBJ2-3, with 10 bases matching TRBD2. The ends lost 5 bases at V and 6 bases at J; junction bases unmatched: 18. Looked up from germline, CDR1 is SGDLS and CDR2 is YYNGEE. This CDR3 has 18 residues. CDR3 loop: CASSSIMGAGGPGDTQYF. CDR3 DNA: TGTGCCAGCAGTTCAATAATGGGAGCGGGAGGGCCAGGGGATACGCAGTATTTT.

This rearrangement joins TRBV28 to TRBJ2-2, with 7 bases lining up with TRBD2. The CDR3 spans 11 residues. Germline CDR1 reads MDHEN; CDR2 reads SYDVKM. V gave up 6 bases and J gave up 16 bases; unmatched junction bases: 8. For the CDR3, the DNA is TGTGCCAGCAGACCCTGGGGAGGGCCGTTTTTT. Its protein is CASRPWGGPFF. The full variable domain, with the rest looked up from reference TRBV28 and TRBJ2-2, is DVKVTQSSRYLVKRTGEKVFLECVQDMDHENMFWYRQDPGLGLRLIYFSYDVKMKEKGDIPEGYSVSREKKERFSLILESASTNQTSMYLCASRPWGGPFFGEGSRLTVL.

This clone was recorded at least ten times. This chain links TRBV25-1 with TRBJ2-1; D not certain. Germline CDR1 MGHDK, CDR2 SYGVNS. Trimming shortened V by 6 bases and J by 4 bases, and 10 bases separated the two germline ends. The CDR3 has 13 amino acids. The CDR3 region is CASSSLTYNEQFF. The CDR3 DNA reads TGTGCCAGCAGCTCCCTAACGTACAATGAGCAGTTCTTC.

This clone was counted at least ten times. The chain recombines TRBV13 with TRBJ2-3, with D possibly TRBD2 on 5 matching bases. In germline, CDR1 is PRHDT, CDR2 FYEKMQ (reference sequence). This CDR3 is built from 15 residues. The germline V and J ends were trimmed by 5 bases and 5 bases, with 17 bases remaining between them. This CDR3 is CASSQEPLSGDTQYF. In DNA form, the CDR3 reads TGTGCCAGCAGCCAAGAACCCCTAAGCGGAGATACGCAGTATTTT.

This clone was picked up many times. V is TRBV27 and J is TRBJ2-7; tentative D call: TRBD1 (6 bases). The CDR3 covers 14 residues. The V and J ends lost 10 bases and 0 bases respectively, with 16 bases between them. CDR1 is MNHEY, CDR2 SMNVEV, per germline (reference sequence). The chain's CDR3 is CAIRAGDTSYEQYF. DNA for the CDR3: TGTGCCATCAGGGCCGGGGACACCTCCTACGAGCAGTACTTC.